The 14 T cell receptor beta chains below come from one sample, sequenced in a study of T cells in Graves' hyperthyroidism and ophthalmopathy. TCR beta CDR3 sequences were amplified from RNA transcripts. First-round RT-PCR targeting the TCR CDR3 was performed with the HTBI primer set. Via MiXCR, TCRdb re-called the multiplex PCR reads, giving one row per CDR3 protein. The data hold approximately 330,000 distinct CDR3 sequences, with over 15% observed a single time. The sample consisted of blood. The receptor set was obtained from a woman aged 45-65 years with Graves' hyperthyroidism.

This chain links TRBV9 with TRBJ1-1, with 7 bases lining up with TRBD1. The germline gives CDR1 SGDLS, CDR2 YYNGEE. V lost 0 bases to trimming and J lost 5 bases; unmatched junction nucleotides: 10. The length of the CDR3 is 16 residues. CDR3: CASSVAGRQGMTEAFF. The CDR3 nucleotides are TGTGCCAGCAGCGTAGCTGGCCGACAGGGTATGACTGAAGCTTTCTTT.

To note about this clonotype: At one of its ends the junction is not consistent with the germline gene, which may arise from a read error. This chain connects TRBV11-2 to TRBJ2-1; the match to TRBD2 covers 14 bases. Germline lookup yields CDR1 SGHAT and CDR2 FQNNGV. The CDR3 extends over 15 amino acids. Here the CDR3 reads CASSRTGTSGGGRIF. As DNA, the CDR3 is TGTGCCAGCAGCCGCACGGGGACTAGCGGGGGCGGAAGGATCTTC.

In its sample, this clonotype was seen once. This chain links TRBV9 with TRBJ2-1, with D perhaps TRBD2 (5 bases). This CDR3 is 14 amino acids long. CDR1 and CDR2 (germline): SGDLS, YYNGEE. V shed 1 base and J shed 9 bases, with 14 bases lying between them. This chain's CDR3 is CASSVPTRGSEQFF. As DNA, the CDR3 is TGTGCCAGCAGCGTACCCACCCGGGGTAGTGAGCAGTTCTTC.

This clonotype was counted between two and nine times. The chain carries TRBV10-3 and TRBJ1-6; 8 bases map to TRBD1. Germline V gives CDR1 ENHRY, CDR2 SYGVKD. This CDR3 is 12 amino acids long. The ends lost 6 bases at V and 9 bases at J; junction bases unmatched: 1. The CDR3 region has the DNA TGTGCCATCAGCGGACAGGGTTCACCCCTCCACTTT. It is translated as CAISGQGSPLHF.

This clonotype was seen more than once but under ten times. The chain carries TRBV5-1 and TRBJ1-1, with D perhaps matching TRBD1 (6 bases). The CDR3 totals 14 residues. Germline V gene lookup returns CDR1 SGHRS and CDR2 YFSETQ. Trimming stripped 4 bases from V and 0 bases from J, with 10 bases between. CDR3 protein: CASSKGDLNTEAFF. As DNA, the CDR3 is TGCGCCAGCAGCAAGGGGGATCTGAACACTGAAGCTTTCTTT.

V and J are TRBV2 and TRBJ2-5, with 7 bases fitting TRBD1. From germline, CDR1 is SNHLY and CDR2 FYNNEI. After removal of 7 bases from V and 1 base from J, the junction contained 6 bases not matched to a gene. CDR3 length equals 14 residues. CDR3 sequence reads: CASILQGPQETQYF. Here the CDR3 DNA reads TGTGCCAGCATCTTACAGGGGCCCCAAGAGACCCAGTACTTC. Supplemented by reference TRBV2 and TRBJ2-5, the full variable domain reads EPEVTQTPSHQVTQMGQEVILRCVPISNHLYFYWYRQILGQKVEFLVSFYNNEISEKSEIFDDQFSVERPDGSNFTLKIRSTKLEDSAMYFCASILQGPQETQYFGPGTRLLVL.

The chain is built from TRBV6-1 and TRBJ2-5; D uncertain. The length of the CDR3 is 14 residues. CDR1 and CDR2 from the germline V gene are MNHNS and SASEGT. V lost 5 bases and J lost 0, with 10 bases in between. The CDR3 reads CASSRMGNQETQYF. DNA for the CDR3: TGTGCCAGCAGTCGTATGGGAAACCAAGAGACCCAGTACTTC.

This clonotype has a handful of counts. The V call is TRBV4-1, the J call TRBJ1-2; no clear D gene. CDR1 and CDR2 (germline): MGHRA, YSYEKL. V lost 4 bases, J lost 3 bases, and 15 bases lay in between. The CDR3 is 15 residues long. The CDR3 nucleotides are TGCGCCAGCAGCCCCATTCGGACGGACGACTATGGCTACACCTTC. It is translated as CASSPIRTDDYGYTF.

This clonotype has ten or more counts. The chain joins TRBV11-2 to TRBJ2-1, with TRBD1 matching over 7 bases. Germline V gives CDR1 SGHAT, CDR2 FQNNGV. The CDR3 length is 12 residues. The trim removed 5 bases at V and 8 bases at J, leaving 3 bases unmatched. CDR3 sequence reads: CASSPTGYEQFF. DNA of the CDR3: TGTGCCAGCAGCCCGACAGGGTATGAGCAGTTCTTC.

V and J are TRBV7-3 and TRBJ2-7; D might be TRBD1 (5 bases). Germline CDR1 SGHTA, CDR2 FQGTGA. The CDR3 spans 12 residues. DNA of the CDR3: TGTGTCAGCAGCACAGGAAACTACGAGCAGTACGTC. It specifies CVSSTGNYEQYV.

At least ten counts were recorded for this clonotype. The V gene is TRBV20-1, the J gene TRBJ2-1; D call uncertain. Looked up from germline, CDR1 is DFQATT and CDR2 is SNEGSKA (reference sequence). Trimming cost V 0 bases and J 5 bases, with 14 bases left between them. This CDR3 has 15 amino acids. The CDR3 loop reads CSARDFGSINNEQFF. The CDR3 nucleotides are TGCAGTGCTAGAGATTTCGGTTCCATCAACAATGAGCAGTTCTTC.

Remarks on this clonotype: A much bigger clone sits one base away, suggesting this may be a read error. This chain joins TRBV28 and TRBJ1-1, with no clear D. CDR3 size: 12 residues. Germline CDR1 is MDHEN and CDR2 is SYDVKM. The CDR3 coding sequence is TGTGCCGGCAGTTCTACGACGTTTCAAGCTTTCTTT. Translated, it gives CAGSSTTFQAFF. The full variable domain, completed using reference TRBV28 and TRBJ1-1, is DVKVTQSSRYLVKRTGEKVFLECVQDMDHENMFWYRQDPGLGLRLIYFSYDVKMKEKGDIPEGYSVSREKKERFSLILESASTNQTSMYLCAGSSTTFQAFFGQGTRLTVV.

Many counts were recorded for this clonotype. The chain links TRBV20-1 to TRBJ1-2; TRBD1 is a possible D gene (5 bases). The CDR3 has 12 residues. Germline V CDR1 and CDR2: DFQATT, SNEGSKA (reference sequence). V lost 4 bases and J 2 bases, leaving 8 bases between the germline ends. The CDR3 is CSATDMNYGYTF. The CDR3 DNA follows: TGCAGTGCTACGGACATGAACTATGGCTACACCTTC.

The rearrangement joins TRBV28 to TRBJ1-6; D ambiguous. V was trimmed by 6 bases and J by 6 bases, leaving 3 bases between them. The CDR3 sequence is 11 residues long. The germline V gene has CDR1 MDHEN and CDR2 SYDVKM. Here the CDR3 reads CASSTNSPLHF. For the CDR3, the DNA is TGTGCCAGCAGCACTAATTCACCCCTCCACTTT.